The 10 T cell receptor beta chains presented below share a single source sample, sequenced in a study of T cells in Graves' hyperthyroidism and ophthalmopathy. The TCR beta CDR3 regions underwent amplification using RNA transcripts as the source. The primer set for the first-round RT-PCR of the TCR CDR3 was HTBI. TCRdb re-called the multiplex PCR reads through MiXCR, storing one row per CDR3 protein. Among more than 500,000 distinct CDR3 sequences listed, about 14% were seen once. Sequenced input: blood. These receptor sequences come from a woman aged 40 to 50 with Graves' hyperthyroidism.

This clonotype was counted at least ten times. V is TRBV28 and J is TRBJ1-1, with 12 bases lining up with TRBD1. The J segment lost 4 bases and the V segment lost 4 bases, leaving 10 bases of the junction unmatched. The CDR3 runs to 17 residues. CDR1 is MDHEN, CDR2 SYDVKM, per germline. As DNA, the CDR3 is TGTGCCAGCAGTTCCCCGGGACAGGGGGCGCGTGGCACTGAAGCTTTCTTT. Protein sequence: CASSSPGQGARGTEAFF.

The V call is TRBV19, the J call TRBJ2-1, with 7 bases matching TRBD1. Per germline, CDR1 LNHDA and CDR2 SQIVND (reference sequence). The CDR3 has 15 amino acids. The J segment lost 3 bases and the V segment lost 11 bases, leaving 13 bases of the junction unmatched. CDR3 bases: TGTGCCTTCCCTGAGGGGGCGCAGGGCTACAATGAGCAGTTCTTC. It specifies CAFPEGAQGYNEQFF.

This clonotype was counted ten times or more. V and J are TRBV28 and TRBJ2-4, with D perhaps given as TRBD1 or TRBD2 (6 bases each). The CDR3 loop spans 16 amino acids. The germline V gene has CDR1 MDHEN and CDR2 SYDVKM. V lost 3 bases, J lost 1 base, and 13 bases lay in between. CDR3 region: CASSFLLGGAKNIQYF. As DNA, the CDR3 is TGTGCCAGCAGTTTCTTACTAGGGGGGGCCAAAAACATTCAGTACTTC.

This clonotype was recorded at least ten times. The chain carries TRBV28 and TRBJ1-4; TRBD1 aligns across 7 bases. Germline values: CDR1 MDHEN, CDR2 SYDVKM. V was clipped by 8 bases and J by 0 bases; unmatched bases: 6. The CDR3 contains 15 residues. The CDR3 coding sequence is TGTGCCAGCCACAGGGGCTATGCAACTAATGAAAAACTGTTTTTT. Encoded protein: CASHRGYATNEKLFF.

The table lists this clonotype with many counts. CDR3 DNA: TGCAGTGCCGGGACTAGCGGGAGGGTTTCCTACAATGAGCAGTTCTTC. It specifies CSAGTSGRVSYNEQFF. The gene calls are TRBV20-1 and TRBJ2-1; TRBD2 matches 16 bases. The V gene's germline CDR1 is DFQATT and CDR2 SNEGSKA (reference sequence). This CDR3 region has 16 residues. V gave up 6 bases and J gave up 1 base; unmatched junction bases: 3.

This clonotype was seen repeatedly, ten times or more. The chain is built from TRBV27 and TRBJ2-2; TRBD1 aligns across 9 bases. Trimming at V came to 8 bases and at J to 3 bases, leaving 16 bases not matched to a gene. Germline loops: CDR1 MNHEY, CDR2 SMNVEV (reference sequence). This CDR3 comprises 18 residues. CDR3 amino acids: CASGTLHRDREDTGELFF. As DNA, the CDR3 is TGTGCCAGCGGAACACTTCACCGGGACAGGGAAGACACCGGGGAGCTGTTTTTT.

The J gene is TRBJ2-1, the V gene TRBV5-1; TRBD2 matches at 8 bases. The germline V gene has CDR1 SGHRS and CDR2 YFSETQ. This CDR3 has 15 residues. The V and J ends lost 4 bases and 10 bases, in that order; junction bases with no gene match: 13. CDR3 bases: TGCGCCAGCAGCCTGGGGGGGACTAGTAGCGTCGAGCAGTTCTTC. Translation: CASSLGGTSSVEQFF.

In its sample, this clonotype was seen many times. The CDR3 region has the DNA TGTGCCAGCAGCTTTGGGACGACGAATGAAAAACTGTTTTTT. This sequence encodes CASSFGTTNEKLFF. The chain links TRBV5-6 to TRBJ1-4; the D gene is possibly TRBD1 (5 bases). From germline, CDR1 is SGHDT and CDR2 YYEEEE. This CDR3 has 14 amino acids. Trimming removed 2 bases from V and 5 bases from J, with 10 bases in between.

The sample holds a few counts of this clonotype. This chain joins TRBV6-1 and TRBJ2-3; 7 bases map to TRBD2. Germline-derived CDR1 and CDR2 are MNHNS and SASEGT. The V gene end was trimmed by 5 bases and the J gene end by 3 bases; junction bases not matched to a gene: 8. The CDR3 runs 15 residues. For the CDR3, the DNA is TGTGCCAGCAGTCGGGACTACACGGTAACAGATACGCAGTATTTT. The encoded protein is CASSRDYTVTDTQYF.

This clonotype came up many times. This rearrangement joins TRBV12-3 or TRBV12-4 to TRBJ2-7, with TRBD2 identical over 7 bases. V lost 6 bases to trimming and J lost 5 bases; unmatched junction nucleotides: 10. CDR3 size: 14 residues. The CDR3 DNA follows: TGTGCCAGCAGGACCTCGGTAGGGAGGGACGAGCAGTACTTC. This codes for CASRTSVGRDEQYF.